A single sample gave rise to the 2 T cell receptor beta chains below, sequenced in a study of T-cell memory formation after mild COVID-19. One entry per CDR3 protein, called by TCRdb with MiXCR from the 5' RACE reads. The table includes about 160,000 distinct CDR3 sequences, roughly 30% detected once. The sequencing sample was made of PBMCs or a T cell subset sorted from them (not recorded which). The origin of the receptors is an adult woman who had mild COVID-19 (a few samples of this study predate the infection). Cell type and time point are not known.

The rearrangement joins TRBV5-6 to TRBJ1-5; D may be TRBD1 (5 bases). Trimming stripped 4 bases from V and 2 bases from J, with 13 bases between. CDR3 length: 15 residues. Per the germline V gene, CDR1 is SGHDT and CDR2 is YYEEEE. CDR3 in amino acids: CASSRWGKGNQPQHF. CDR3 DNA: TGTGCCAGCAGCCGATGGGGGAAGGGCAATCAGCCCCAGCATTTT.

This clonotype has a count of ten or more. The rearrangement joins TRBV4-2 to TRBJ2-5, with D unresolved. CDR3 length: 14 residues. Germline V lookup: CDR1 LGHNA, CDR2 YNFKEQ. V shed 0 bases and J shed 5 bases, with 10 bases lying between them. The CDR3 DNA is TGTGCCAGCAGCCAAGAGGTGGGAATGGAGACCCAGTACTTC. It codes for CASSQEVGMETQYF.